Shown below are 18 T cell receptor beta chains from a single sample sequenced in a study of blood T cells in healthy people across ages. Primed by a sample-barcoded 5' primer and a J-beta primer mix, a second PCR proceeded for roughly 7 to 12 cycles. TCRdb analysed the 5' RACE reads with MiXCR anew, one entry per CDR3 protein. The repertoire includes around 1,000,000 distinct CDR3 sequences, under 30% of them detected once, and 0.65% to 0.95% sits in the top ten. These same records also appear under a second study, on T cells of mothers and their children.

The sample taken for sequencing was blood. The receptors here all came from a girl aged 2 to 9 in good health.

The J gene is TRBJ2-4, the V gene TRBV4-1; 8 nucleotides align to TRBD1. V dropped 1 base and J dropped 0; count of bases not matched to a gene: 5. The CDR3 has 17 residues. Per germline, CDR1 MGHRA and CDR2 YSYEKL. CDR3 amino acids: CASSQGTGNIAKNIQYF. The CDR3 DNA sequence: TGCGCCAGCAGCCAAGGGACAGGGAATATAGCCAAAAACATTCAGTACTTC.

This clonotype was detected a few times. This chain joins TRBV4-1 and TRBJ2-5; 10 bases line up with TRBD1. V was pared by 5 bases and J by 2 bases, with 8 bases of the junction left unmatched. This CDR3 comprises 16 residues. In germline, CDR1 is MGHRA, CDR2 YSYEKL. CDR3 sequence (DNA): TGCGCCAGCAGCGGGCGGGACAGGGGAGGGCAAGAGACCCAGTACTTC. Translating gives CASSGRDRGGQETQYF.

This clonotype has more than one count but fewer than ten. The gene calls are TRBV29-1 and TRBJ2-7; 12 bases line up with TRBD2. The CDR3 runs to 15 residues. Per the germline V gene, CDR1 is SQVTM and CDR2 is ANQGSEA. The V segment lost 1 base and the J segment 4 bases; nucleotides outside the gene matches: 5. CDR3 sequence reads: CSVEGGLAGSYEQYF. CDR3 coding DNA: TGCAGCGTTGAAGGAGGACTAGCGGGATCGTACGAGCAGTACTTC.

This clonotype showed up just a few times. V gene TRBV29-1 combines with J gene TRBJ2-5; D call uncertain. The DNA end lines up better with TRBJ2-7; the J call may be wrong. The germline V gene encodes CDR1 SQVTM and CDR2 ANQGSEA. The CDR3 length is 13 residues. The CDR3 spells CSVRVSPTYEQYF. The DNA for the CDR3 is TGCAGCGTTAGAGTGAGCCCTACCTACGAGCAGTACTTC.

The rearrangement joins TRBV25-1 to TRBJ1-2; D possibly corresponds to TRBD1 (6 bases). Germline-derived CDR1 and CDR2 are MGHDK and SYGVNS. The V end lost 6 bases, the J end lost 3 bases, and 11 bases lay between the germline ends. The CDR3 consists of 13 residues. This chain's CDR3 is CASREGHDYGYTF. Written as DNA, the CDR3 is TGTGCCAGCAGAGAGGGACACGACTATGGCTACACCTTC.

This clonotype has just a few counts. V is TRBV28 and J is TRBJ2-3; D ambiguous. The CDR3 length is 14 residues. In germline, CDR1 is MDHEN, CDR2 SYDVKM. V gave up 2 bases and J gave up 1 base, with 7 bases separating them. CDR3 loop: CASSLQERTDTQYF. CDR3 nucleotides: TGTGCCAGCAGTTTACAGGAGCGCACAGATACGCAGTATTTT.

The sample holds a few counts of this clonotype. The CDR3 DNA is TGTGCCAGCAGCGTACAGGGCCTGAGCTCTGGAAACACCATATATTTT. It yields the protein CASSVQGLSSGNTIYF. V is TRBV9 and J is TRBJ1-3; TRBD1 is a possible D gene (5 bases). Trimming removed 1 base at V and 0 bases at J, with 11 bases between. CDR1 is SGDLS and CDR2 is YYNGEE in the germline V gene. The CDR3 is 16 amino acids.

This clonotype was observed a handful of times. The CDR3 region has the DNA TGTGCCAGCAGGACACTGAACACCGGGGAGCTGTTTTTT. It encodes CASRTLNTGELFF. The chain is built from TRBV6-5 and TRBJ2-2; D call uncertain. V was pared by 6 bases and J by 1 base, with 6 bases between. This CDR3 comprises 13 residues. The germline gives CDR1 MNHEY, CDR2 SVGAGI.

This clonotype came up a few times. This chain's CDR3 is CASRDRLETQYF. DNA for the CDR3: TGTGCCAGTAGGGACAGGTTAGAGACCCAGTACTTC. This chain connects TRBV19 to TRBJ2-5; TRBD1 aligns across 7 bases. The CDR3 covers 12 residues. CDR1 LNHDA and CDR2 SQIVND come from the germline V gene (reference sequence). The V segment lost 6 bases and the J segment 4 bases; nucleotides outside the gene matches: 2.

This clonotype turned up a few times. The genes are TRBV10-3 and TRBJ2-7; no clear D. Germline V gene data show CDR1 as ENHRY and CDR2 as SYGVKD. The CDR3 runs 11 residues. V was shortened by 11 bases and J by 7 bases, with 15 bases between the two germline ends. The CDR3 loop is CALLPQSEQYF. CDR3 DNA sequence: TGTGCCCTCCTCCCGCAGTCTGAGCAGTACTTC.

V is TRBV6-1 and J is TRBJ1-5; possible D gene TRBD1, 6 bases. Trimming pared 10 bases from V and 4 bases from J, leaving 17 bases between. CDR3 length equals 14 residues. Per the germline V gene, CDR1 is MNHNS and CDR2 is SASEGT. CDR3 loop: CAIDDRRGNQPQHF. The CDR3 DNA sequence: TGTGCCATCGACGACAGGAGGGGTAATCAGCCCCAGCATTTT.

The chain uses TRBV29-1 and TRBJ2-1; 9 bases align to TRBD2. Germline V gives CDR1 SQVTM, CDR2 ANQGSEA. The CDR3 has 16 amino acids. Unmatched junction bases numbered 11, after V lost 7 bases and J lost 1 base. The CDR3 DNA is TGCAGCGCCCTACGGCGGGCGGGAGGGTCCTACAATGAGCAGTTCTTC. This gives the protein CSALRRAGGSYNEQFF.

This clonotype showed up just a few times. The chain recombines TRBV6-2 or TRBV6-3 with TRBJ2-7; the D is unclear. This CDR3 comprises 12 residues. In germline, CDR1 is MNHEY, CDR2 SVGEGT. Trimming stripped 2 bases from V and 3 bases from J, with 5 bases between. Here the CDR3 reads CASSYGIYEQYF. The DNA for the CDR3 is TGTGCCAGCAGTTACGGAATCTACGAGCAGTACTTC.

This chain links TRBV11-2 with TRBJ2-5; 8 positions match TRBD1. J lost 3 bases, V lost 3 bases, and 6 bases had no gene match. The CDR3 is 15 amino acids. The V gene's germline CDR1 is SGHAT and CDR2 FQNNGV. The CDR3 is CASSFRTGLEETQYF. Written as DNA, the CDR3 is TGTGCCAGCAGCTTTCGGACAGGGCTAGAAGAGACCCAGTACTTC. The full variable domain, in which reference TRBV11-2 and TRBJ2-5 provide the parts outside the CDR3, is EAGVAQSPRYKIIEKRQSVAFWCNPISGHATLYWYQQILGQGPKLLIQFQNNGVVDDSQLPKDRFSAERLKGVDSTLKIQPAKLEDSAVYLCASSFRTGLEETQYFGPGTRLLVL.

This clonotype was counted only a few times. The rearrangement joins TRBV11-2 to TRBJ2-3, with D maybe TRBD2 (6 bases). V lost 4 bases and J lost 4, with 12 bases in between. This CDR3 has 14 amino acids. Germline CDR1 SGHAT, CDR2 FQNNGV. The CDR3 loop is CASSSSEWADTQYF. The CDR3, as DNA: TGTGCCAGCAGCTCTAGCGAATGGGCAGATACGCAGTATTTT. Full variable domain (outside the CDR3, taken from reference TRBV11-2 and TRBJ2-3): EAGVAQSPRYKIIEKRQSVAFWCNPISGHATLYWYQQILGQGPKLLIQFQNNGVVDDSQLPKDRFSAERLKGVDSTLKIQPAKLEDSAVYLCASSSSEWADTQYFGPGTRLTVL.

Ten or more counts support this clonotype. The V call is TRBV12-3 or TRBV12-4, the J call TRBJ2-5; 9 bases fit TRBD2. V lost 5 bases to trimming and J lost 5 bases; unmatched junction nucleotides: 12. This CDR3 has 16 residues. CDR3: CASSPPEERGVETQYF. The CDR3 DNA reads TGTGCCAGCAGTCCGCCGGAGGAGCGGGGGGTTGAGACCCAGTACTTC.

CDR3 bases: TGCAGCGTTGAACCGGGAGGGCCCTACGAGCAGTACTTC. Translated, it gives CSVEPGGPYEQYF. The V and J genes are TRBV29-1 and TRBJ2-7, with TRBD2 matching over 8 bases. V lost 2 bases, J lost 2 bases, and 2 bases stayed unmatched. This CDR3 is built from 13 residues. CDR1 is SQVTM and CDR2 is ANQGSEA in the germline V gene.

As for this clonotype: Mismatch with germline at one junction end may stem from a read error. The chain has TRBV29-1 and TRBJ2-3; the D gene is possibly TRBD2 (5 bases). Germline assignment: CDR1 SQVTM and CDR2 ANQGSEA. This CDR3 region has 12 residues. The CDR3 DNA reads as TGCAGCGCTGAAGAGTGGGAGGATACGCAGTATTTT. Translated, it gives CSAEEWEDTQYF.